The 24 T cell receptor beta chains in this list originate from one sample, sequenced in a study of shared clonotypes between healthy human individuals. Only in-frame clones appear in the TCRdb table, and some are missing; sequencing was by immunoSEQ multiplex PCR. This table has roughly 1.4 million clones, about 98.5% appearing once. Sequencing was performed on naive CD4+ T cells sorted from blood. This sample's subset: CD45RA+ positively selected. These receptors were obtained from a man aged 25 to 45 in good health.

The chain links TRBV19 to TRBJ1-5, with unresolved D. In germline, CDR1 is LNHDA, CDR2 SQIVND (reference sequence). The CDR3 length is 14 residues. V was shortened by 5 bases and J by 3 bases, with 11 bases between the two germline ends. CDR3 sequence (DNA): TGTGCCAGTAGTCTCCAGGTGGACAATCAGCCCCAGCATTTT. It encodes CASSLQVDNQPQHF. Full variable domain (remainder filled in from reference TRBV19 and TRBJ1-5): DGGITQSPKYLFRKEGQNVTLSCEQNLNHDAMYWYRQDPGQGLRLIYYSQIVNDFQKGDIAEGYSVSREKKESFPLTVTSAQKNPTAFYLCASSLQVDNQPQHFGDGTRLSIL.

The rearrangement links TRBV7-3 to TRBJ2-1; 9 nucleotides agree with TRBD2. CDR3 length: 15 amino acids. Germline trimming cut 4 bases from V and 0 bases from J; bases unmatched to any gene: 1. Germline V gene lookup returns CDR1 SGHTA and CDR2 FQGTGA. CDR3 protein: CASSYSGSSYNEQFF. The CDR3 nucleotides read TGTGCCAGCAGCTATAGCGGGAGCTCCTACAATGAGCAGTTCTTC. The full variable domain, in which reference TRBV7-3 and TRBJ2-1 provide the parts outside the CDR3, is GAGVSQTPSNKVTEKGKYVELRCDPISGHTALYWYRQSLGQGPEFLIYFQGTGAADDSGLPNDRFFAVRPEGSVSTLKIQRTERGDSAVYLCASSYSGSSYNEQFFGPGTRLTVL.

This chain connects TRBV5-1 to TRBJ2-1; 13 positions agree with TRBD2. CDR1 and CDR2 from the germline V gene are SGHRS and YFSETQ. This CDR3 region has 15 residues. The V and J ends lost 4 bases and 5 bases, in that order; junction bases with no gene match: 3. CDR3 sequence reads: CASSAGTSGNNEQFF. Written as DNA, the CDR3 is TGCGCCAGCAGCGCCGGGACTAGCGGGAACAATGAGCAGTTCTTC. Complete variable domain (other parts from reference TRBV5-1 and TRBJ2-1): KAGVTQTPRYLIKTRGQQVTLSCSPISGHRSVSWYQQTPGQGLQFLFEYFSETQRNKGNFPGRFSGRQFSNSRSEMNVSTLELGDSALYLCASSAGTSGNNEQFFGPGTRLTVL.

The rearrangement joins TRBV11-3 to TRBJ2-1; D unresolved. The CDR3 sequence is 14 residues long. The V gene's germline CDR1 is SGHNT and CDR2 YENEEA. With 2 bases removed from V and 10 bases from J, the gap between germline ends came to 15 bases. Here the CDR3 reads CASSLTLEIREQFF. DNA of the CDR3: TGTGCCAGCAGCTTAACACTGGAGATAAGAGAGCAGTTCTTC.

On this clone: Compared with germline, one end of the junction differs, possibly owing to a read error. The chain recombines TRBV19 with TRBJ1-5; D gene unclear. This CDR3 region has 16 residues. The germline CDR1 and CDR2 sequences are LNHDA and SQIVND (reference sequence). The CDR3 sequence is CAGSIGRGLSNQPQHF. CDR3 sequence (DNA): TGTGCCGGTAGTATAGGTCGGGGATTAAGCAATCAGCCCCAGCATTTT. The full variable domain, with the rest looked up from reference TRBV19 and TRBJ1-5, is DGGITQSPKYLFRKEGQNVTLSCEQNLNHDAMYWYRQDPGQGLRLIYYSQIVNDFQKGDIAEGYSVSREKKESFPLTVTSAQKNPTAFYLCAGSIGRGLSNQPQHFGDGTRLSIL.

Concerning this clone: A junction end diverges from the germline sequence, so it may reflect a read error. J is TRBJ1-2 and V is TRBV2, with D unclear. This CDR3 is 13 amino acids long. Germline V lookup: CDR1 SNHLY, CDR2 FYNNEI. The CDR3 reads CASSLGRDYGYTF. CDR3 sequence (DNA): TGTGCCAGCTCTCTGGGAAGAGACTATGGCTATACCTTC.

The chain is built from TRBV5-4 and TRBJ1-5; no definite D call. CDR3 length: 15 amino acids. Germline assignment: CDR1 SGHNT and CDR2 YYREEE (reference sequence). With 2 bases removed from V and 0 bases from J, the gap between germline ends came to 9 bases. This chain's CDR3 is CASSFGGISNQPQHF. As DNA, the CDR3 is TGTGCCAGCAGCTTTGGAGGGATTAGCAATCAGCCCCAGCATTTT.

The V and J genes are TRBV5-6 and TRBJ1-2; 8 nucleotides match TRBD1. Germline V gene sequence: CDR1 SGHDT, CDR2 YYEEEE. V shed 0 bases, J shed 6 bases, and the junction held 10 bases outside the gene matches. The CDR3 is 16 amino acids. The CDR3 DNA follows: TGTGCCAGCAGCTTGGCCCCAGGGGGCGCATTACATGGCTACACCTTC. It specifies CASSLAPGGALHGYTF.

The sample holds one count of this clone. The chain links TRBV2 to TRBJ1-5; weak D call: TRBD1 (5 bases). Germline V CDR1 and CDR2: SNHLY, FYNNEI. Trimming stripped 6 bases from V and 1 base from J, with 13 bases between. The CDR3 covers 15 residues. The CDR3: CASRQYRQSNQPQHF. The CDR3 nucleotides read TGTGCCAGCAGGCAGTACAGACAGAGCAATCAGCCCCAGCATTTT.

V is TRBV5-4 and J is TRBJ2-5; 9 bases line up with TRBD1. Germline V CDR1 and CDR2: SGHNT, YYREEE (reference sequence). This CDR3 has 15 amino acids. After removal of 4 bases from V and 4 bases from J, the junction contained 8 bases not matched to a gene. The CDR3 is CASSPRTGAPETQYF. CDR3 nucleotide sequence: TGTGCCAGCAGCCCCAGGACAGGGGCGCCAGAGACCCAGTACTTC.

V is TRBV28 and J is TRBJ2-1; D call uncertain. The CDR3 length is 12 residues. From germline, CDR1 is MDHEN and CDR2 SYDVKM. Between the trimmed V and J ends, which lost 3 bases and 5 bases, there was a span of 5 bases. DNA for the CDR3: TGTGCCAGCAGTTTGCCTCACAATGAGCAGTTCTTC. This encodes CASSLPHNEQFF. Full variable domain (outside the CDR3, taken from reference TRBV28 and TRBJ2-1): DVKVTQSSRYLVKRTGEKVFLECVQDMDHENMFWYRQDPGLGLRLIYFSYDVKMKEKGDIPEGYSVSREKKERFSLILESASTNQTSMYLCASSLPHNEQFFGPGTRLTVL.

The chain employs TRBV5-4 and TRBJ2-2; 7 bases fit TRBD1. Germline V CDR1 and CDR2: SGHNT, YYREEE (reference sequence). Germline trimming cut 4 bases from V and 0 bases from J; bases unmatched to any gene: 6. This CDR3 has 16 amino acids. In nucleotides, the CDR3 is TGTGCCAGCAGCCCCCAGACAGGGACGAACACCGGGGAGCTGTTTTTT. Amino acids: CASSPQTGTNTGELFF. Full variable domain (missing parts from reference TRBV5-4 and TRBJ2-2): ETGVTQSPTHLIKTRGQQVTLRCSSQSGHNTVSWYQQALGQGPQFIFQYYREEENGRGNFPPRFSGLQFPNYSSELNVNALELDDSALYLCASSPQTGTNTGELFFGEGSRLTVL.

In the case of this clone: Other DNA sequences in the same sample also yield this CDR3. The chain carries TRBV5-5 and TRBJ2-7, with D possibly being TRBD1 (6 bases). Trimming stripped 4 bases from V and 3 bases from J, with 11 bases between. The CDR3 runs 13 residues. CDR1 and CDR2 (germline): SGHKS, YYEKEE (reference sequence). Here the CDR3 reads CASSLVGGYEQYF. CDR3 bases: TGTGCCAGCAGCCTAGTAGGGGGCTACGAGCAGTACTTC.

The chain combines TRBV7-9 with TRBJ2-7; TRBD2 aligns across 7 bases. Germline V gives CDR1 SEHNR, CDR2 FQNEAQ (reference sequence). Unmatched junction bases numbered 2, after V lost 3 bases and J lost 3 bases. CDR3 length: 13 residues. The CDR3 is CASSFGGNYEQYF. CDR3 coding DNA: TGTGCCAGCAGCTTCGGGGGGAACTACGAGCAGTACTTC.

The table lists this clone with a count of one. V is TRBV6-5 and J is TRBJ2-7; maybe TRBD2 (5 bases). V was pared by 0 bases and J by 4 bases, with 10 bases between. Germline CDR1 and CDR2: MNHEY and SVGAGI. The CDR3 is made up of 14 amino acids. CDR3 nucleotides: TGTGCCAGCAGTTACTCGGACTCATTTTACGAGCAGTACTTC. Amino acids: CASSYSDSFYEQYF.

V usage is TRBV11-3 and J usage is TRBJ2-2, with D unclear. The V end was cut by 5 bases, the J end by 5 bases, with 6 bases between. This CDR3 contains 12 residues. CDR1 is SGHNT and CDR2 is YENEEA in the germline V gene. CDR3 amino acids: CASSTRTGELFF. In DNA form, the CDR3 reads TGTGCCAGCAGCACCCGGACCGGGGAGCTGTTTTTT.

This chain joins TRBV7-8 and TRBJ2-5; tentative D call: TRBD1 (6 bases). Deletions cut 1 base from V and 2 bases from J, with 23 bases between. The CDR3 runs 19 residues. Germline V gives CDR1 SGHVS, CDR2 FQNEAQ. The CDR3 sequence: CASSLVFSAGTRKQETQYF. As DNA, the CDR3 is TGTGCCAGCAGCTTAGTGTTTTCCGCCGGGACACGGAAACAAGAGACCCAGTACTTC. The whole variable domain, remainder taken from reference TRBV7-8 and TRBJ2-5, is GAGVSQSPRYKVAKRGQDVALRCDPISGHVSLFWYQQALGQGPEFLTYFQNEAQLDKSGLPSDRFFAERPEGSVSTLKIQRTQQEDSAVYLCASSLVFSAGTRKQETQYFGPGTRLLVL.

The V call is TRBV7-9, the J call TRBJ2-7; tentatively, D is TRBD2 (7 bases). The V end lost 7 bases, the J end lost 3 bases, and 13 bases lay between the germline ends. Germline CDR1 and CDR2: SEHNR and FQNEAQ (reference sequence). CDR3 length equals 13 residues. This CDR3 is CASIRGGSYEQYF. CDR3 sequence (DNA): TGTGCCAGCATCAGGGGAGGGAGCTACGAGCAGTACTTC. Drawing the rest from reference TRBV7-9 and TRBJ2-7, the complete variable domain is DTGVSQNPRHKITKRGQNVTFRCDPISEHNRLYWYRQTLGQGPEFLTYFQNEAQLEKSRLLSDRFSAERPKGSFSTLEIQRTEQGDSAMYLCASIRGGSYEQYFGPGTRLTVT.

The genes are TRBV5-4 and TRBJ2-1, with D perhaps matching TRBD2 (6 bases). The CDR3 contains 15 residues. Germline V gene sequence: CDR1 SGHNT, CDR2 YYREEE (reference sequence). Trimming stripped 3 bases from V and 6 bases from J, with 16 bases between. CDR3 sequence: CASSSPGSGLNEQFF. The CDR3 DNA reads TGTGCCAGCAGCTCCCCGGGTAGCGGTCTCAATGAGCAGTTCTTC. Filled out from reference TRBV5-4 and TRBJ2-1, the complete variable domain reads ETGVTQSPTHLIKTRGQQVTLRCSSQSGHNTVSWYQQALGQGPQFIFQYYREEENGRGNFPPRFSGLQFPNYSSELNVNALELDDSALYLCASSSPGSGLNEQFFGPGTRLTVL.

The CDR3 sequence is CASRKDPGLRQYNEQFF. The CDR3 DNA reads TGTGCCAGCAGGAAAGACCCGGGACTTAGGCAATACAATGAGCAGTTCTTC. The genes are TRBV11-2 and TRBJ2-1; weak D call: TRBD2 (6 bases). Germline V gives CDR1 SGHAT, CDR2 FQNNGV. This CDR3 has 17 amino acids. Trimming stripped 6 bases from V and 4 bases from J, with 22 bases between.

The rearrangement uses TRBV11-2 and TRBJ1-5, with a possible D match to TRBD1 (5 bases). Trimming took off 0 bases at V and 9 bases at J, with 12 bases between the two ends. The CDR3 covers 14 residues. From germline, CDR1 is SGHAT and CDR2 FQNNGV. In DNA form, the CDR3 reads TGTGCCAGCAGCTTAGAATCGGCAGGGTCGCCCCAGCATTTT. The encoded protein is CASSLESAGSPQHF.

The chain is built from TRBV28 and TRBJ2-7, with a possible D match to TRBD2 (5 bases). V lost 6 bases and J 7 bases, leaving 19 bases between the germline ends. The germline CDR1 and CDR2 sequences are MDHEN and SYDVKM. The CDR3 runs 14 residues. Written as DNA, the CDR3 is TGTGCCAGCAGAGGAGGATCCGTTTCTCGGGAGCAGTACTTC. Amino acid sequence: CASRGGSVSREQYF.

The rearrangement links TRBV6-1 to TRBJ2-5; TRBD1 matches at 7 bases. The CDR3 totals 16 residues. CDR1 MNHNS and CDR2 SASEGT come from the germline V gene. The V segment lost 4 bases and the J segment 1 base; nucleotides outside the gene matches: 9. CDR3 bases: TGTGCCAGCAGTGCGCCGACAGGGTCGATCCAAGAGACCCAGTACTTC. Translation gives CASSAPTGSIQETQYF.

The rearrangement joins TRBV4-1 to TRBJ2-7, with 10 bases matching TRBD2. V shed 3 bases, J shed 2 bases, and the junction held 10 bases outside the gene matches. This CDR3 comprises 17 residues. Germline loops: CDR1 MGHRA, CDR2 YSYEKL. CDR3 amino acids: CASSQGVAGGPTYEQYF. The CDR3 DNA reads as TGCGCCAGCAGCCAGGGCGTAGCGGGAGGCCCCACCTACGAGCAGTACTTC.